One sample yielded the 22 T cell receptor beta chains listed below, sequenced in a study of T cell clonality in common variable immunodeficiency. TCRdb's copy holds only in-frame clones and misses some; the assay was immunoSEQ multiplex PCR. The sample holds roughly 55,000 clones, and no clone turns up only once. The source material was peripheral blood mononuclear cells. These receptors were taken from a person aged 18-69 years in good health.

This clone has a count of ten or more. Here the CDR3 reads CASSLVQAPDTQYF. The part of the CDR3 DNA that was read is TGCGCCAGCAGCTTGGTGCAGGCCCCAGATACG. The chain links TRBV5-1 to TRBJ2-3; no clear D gene. Read data end 3 residues before the CDR3 end; the end is taken from the germline J gene. Germline V gene sequence: CDR1 SGHRS, CDR2 YFSETQ. The germline V and J ends were trimmed by 0 bases and 4 bases, with 9 bases remaining between them. The CDR3 totals 14 residues.

This clone was recorded many times. The sequence runs out 3 residues before the end of the CDR3; the remainder is reconstructed from the germline J gene. V is TRBV4-2 and J is TRBJ1-5; the match to TRBD1 covers 8 bases. In germline, CDR1 is LGHNA, CDR2 YNFKEQ. This CDR3 is 16 amino acids long. The ends lost 0 bases at V and 6 bases at J; junction bases unmatched: 7. The CDR3 loop reads CASSQDPGQGGQPQHF. The sequenced part of the CDR3 DNA is TGTGCCAGCAGCCAAGATCCCGGACAGGGAGGTCAGCCC.

This clone was seen many times. The read falls 3 residues short of the CDR3 end, and the missing part is taken from the germline J gene. The chain combines TRBV28 with TRBJ2-1, with D perhaps given as TRBD1 or TRBD2 (6 bases each). Trimming shortened V by 10 bases and J by 5 bases, and 18 bases separated the two germline ends. The CDR3 contains 14 residues. Germline CDR1 MDHEN, CDR2 SYDVKM. The sequenced CDR3 bases are TGTGCCACCCATCGCGGGACAAAAAACAATGAG. This gives the protein CATHRGTKNNE. The entire CDR3 reads CATHRGTKNNEQFF.

This clone was seen many times. The observed sequence ends 3 residues before the CDR3 terminus, with the missing tail filled in from the germline J gene. The chain uses TRBV5-1 and TRBJ2-1; 12 positions agree with TRBD2. The CDR3 covers 16 residues. From germline, CDR1 is SGHRS and CDR2 YFSETQ. J was trimmed by 2 bases and V by 2 bases; bases with no gene match: 2. CDR3 DNA, as far as it was read: TGCGCCAGCAGCTTACGACTAGCGGGGGCCTACAATGAG. Protein sequence: CASSLRLAGAYNE. The whole CDR3 is CASSLRLAGAYNEQFF.

Many counts were recorded for this clone. The read ends 3 residues shy of where the CDR3 ends; the end is completed using the germline J gene. V is TRBV5-1 and J is TRBJ2-3, with TRBD1 matching over 8 bases. Per the germline V gene, CDR1 is SGHRS and CDR2 is YFSETQ. The CDR3 runs to 15 residues. With V trimmed by 0 bases and J by 6 bases, 6 bases remained unmatched. This chain's CDR3 is CASSLGQGAYDTQYF. CDR3 DNA (partial): TGCGCCAGCAGCTTGGGGCAGGGGGCATATGATACG.

The sample holds many counts of this clone. The CDR3 goes on 3 residues after the read ends, and that part is filled in from the germline J gene. The chain combines TRBV11-2 with TRBJ2-5, with D tentatively TRBD1 or TRBD2 (5 bases each). The V gene lost 2 bases and the J gene lost 3 bases, with 7 bases spanning the gap. The V gene's germline CDR1 is SGHAT and CDR2 FQNNGV. This CDR3 has 13 amino acids. The CDR3 spells CASSLRGEETQYF. The sequenced CDR3 bases are TGTGCCAGCAGCTTAAGGGGAGAAGAGACC.

Ten or more counts support this clone. The read ends 3 residues early relative to the CDR3; the germline J gene fills the gap. The V gene is TRBV18, the J gene TRBJ2-7; TRBD1 or TRBD2 may be the D gene (7 bases each). The CDR3 is 14 amino acids. V was pared by 5 bases and J by 5 bases, with 16 bases between. Germline CDR1 is KGHSH and CDR2 is LQKENI. CDR3 bases read: TGTGCCAGCTCAAGCGGGACAGCTCACGACGAG. Its protein is CASSSGTAHDE. The complete CDR3 sequence is CASSSGTAHDEQYF.

This clone showed up many times. The read terminates 3 residues ahead of where the CDR3 ends, so the germline J gene completes it. The rearrangement joins TRBV16 to TRBJ2-1; tentatively, D is TRBD1 or TRBD2 (5 bases each). Trimming cost V 6 bases and J 8 bases, with 17 bases left between them. CDR1 is KGHSY and CDR2 is FQNENV in the germline V gene. This CDR3 has 14 amino acids. The CDR3 DNA, read in part, is TGTGCCAGCAGAGGGCCCGCACGAGGGGATGAG. Translation gives CASRGPARGDE. The CDR3 reads in full as CASRGPARGDEQFF.

This clone was found many times. Coverage ceases 3 residues before the CDR3 finishes, and the germline J gene fills in the end. The chain carries TRBV19 and TRBJ2-3; 9 nucleotides align to TRBD2. The J segment lost 4 bases and the V segment lost 3 bases, leaving 5 bases of the junction unmatched. Germline CDR1 LNHDA, CDR2 SQIVND (reference sequence). The CDR3 loop spans 15 amino acids. The CDR3 bases that were read are TGTGCCAGTAGTATCAGGACTAGCGTTTCAGATACG. Protein sequence: CASSIRTSVSDT. The entire CDR3 is CASSIRTSVSDTQYF. The full variable domain, rest sourced from reference TRBV19 and TRBJ2-3, is DGGITQSPKYLFRKEGQNVTLSCEQNLNHDAMYWYRQDPGQGLRLIYYSQIVNDFQKGDIAEGYSVSREKKESFPLTVTSAQKNPTAFYLCASSIRTSVSDTQYFGPGTRLTVL.

This clone was observed a few times. Germline and junction disagree at one end, which may indicate a read error. The CDR3 is cut off 3 residues early in the read; its end comes from the germline J gene. The rearrangement joins TRBV7-9 to TRBJ1-5; D may be TRBD1 (6 bases). The CDR3 runs 14 residues. Looked up from germline, CDR1 is SEHNR and CDR2 is FQNEAQ (reference sequence). The DNA read from the CDR3 is TGTACCAGCAGCCCAGGGGTCTTTGGTCAGCCC. Translated: CTSSPGVFGQP. The complete CDR3 reads CTSSPGVFGQPQHF.

In its sample, this clone was seen many times. Sequencing ends 3 residues short of the CDR3 end; the germline J gene provides the rest. The chain is built from TRBV12-3 or TRBV12-4 and TRBJ2-1, with D perhaps matching TRBD1 (6 bases). The CDR3 runs 13 residues. Trimming shortened V by 7 bases and J by 6 bases, and 13 bases separated the two germline ends. CDR3 protein: CASKEAGVNEQFF. The DNA read from the CDR3 is TGTGCCAGCAAGGAAGCAGGGGTCAATGAG.

This clone appeared many times. The read ends 3 residues shy of where the CDR3 ends; the end is completed using the germline J gene. V is TRBV2 and J is TRBJ2-1, with 15 bases matching TRBD2. This CDR3 region has 15 residues. The V segment lost 6 bases and the J segment 9 bases; nucleotides outside the gene matches: 6. Germline V gene sequence: CDR1 SNHLY, CDR2 FYNNEI. The CDR3 spells CASSLRTSGRVEQFF. CDR3 DNA (partial): TGTGCCAGCAGCTTAAGGACTAGCGGGAGGGTTGAG. Drawing the rest from reference TRBV2 and TRBJ2-1, the complete variable domain is EPEVTQTPSHQVTQMGQEVILRCVPISNHLYFYWYRQILGQKVEFLVSFYNNEISEKSEIFDDQFSVERPDGSNFTLKIRSTKLEDSAMYFCASSLRTSGRVEQFFGPGTRLTVL.

This clone was seen ten or more times. Sequencing ends 3 residues short of the CDR3 end; the germline J gene provides the rest. This chain connects TRBV20-1 to TRBJ2-3; TRBD2 agrees at 10 bases. CDR1 is DFQATT, CDR2 SNEGSKA, per germline (reference sequence). CDR3 length equals 15 residues. V lost 3 bases to trimming and J lost 0 bases; unmatched junction nucleotides: 3. CDR3 region: CSASQTSGSTDTQYF. The sequenced CDR3 bases are TGCAGTGCTAGCCAGACTAGCGGGAGCACAGATACG.

The sample holds many counts of this clone. The read halts 3 residues ahead of the CDR3 end, with the missing end drawn from the germline J gene. V gene TRBV30 combines with J gene TRBJ1-2; D is unresolved. Germline loops: CDR1 GTSNPN, CDR2 SVGIG (reference sequence). The CDR3 consists of 12 residues. Incomplete CDR3 DNA: TGTGCCTGGAGTCGAAACCCGGGGGGC. Its protein is CAWSRNPGG. The complete CDR3 protein is CAWSRNPGGYTF.

Ten or more counts support this clone. The CDR3 extends 3 residues past the end of the read, so its final part is completed from the germline J gene. The chain joins TRBV15 to TRBJ1-1, with a tentative D call TRBD1 (5 bases). Trimming cost V 0 bases and J 4 bases, with 6 bases left between them. The CDR3 covers 13 residues. Per germline, CDR1 LNHNV and CDR2 YYDKDF (reference sequence). CDR3 protein: CATSREQGTEAFF. The covered CDR3 bases are TGTGCCACCAGCAGAGAGCAGGGCACTGAA.

This clone has a count of ten or more. From the germline J gene comes the end of the CDR3, since the read stops 3 residues before it. This chain connects TRBV20-1 to TRBJ2-2, with 8 bases that match TRBD1. This CDR3 has 12 residues. CDR1 DFQATT and CDR2 SNEGSKA come from the germline V gene (reference sequence). V was clipped by 6 bases and J by 7 bases; unmatched bases: 4. The CDR3 loop reads CSAIQGVGELFF. The part of the CDR3 DNA that was read is TGCAGTGCAATACAGGGGGTCGGGGAG.

Many counts were recorded for this clone. The DNA ends 3 residues before the CDR3 does, and the rest of the CDR3 is filled in from the germline J gene. The chain links TRBV19 to TRBJ2-7, with D perhaps given as TRBD1 or TRBD2 (6 bases each). The germline gives CDR1 LNHDA, CDR2 SQIVND (reference sequence). Trimming removed 1 base from V and 3 bases from J, with 10 bases in between. The CDR3 consists of 14 residues. CDR3 DNA, as far as it was read: TGTGCCAGTAGTATAGCTGGAGGGGGCTACGAG. Translated: CASSIAGGGYE. In full, the CDR3 is CASSIAGGGYEQYF.

Ten or more counts support this clone. Read sequence stops 3 residues before the CDR3 end, and the germline J gene provides the missing end. The chain carries TRBV19 and TRBJ2-5; perhaps TRBD1 as D (5 bases). The V end lost 3 bases, the J end lost 4 bases, and 15 bases lay between the germline ends. The CDR3 has 15 amino acids. The germline CDR1 and CDR2 sequences are LNHDA and SQIVND (reference sequence). The CDR3 here is CASSINAARGETQYF. Incomplete CDR3 DNA: TGTGCCAGTAGTATTAATGCCGCAAGGGGAGAGACC.

This clone was recorded many times. The CDR3 end falls 3 residues outside the read, so it is completed with the germline J gene. V usage is TRBV10-3 and J usage is TRBJ2-2; 16 bases are shared with TRBD2. This CDR3 is built from 19 residues. Looked up from germline, CDR1 is ENHRY and CDR2 is SYGVKD. Trimming cost V 4 bases and J 3 bases; bases outside gene matches: 8. CDR3 in amino acids: CAISGAGTSGRADTGELFF. The sequenced part of the CDR3 DNA is TGTGCCATCAGTGGGGCCGGGACTAGCGGGAGGGCGGACACCGGGGAG.

This clone was found many times. The read halts 3 residues ahead of the CDR3 end, with the missing end drawn from the germline J gene. The chain employs TRBV20-1 and TRBJ2-3, with TRBD2 identical over 7 bases. Germline-derived CDR1 and CDR2 are DFQATT and SNEGSKA (reference sequence). Unmatched junction bases numbered 12, after V lost 3 bases and J lost 3 bases. The CDR3 is 16 amino acids. The covered CDR3 bases are TGCAGTGCTAGTTCCAGCGGGGTACCTTTAACAGATACG. It yields the protein CSASSSGVPLTDT. The whole CDR3 protein is CSASSSGVPLTDTQYF.

This clone was observed many times. The read halts 3 residues ahead of the CDR3 end, with the missing end drawn from the germline J gene. The J gene is TRBJ2-2, the V gene TRBV10-1; weak D call: TRBD1 (5 bases). V dropped 5 bases and J dropped 0 bases, with 7 bases sitting between them. The CDR3 is 14 amino acids. Germline CDR1 WNHNN, CDR2 SYGVQD (reference sequence). The CDR3 sequence is CASSPQANTGELFF. The part of the CDR3 DNA that was read is TGCGCCAGCAGTCCACAGGCGAACACCGGGGAG.

This clone has ten or more counts. Read coverage stops 3 residues before the CDR3 terminus; the germline J gene supplies the remainder. The J gene is TRBJ2-7, the V gene TRBV6-2 or TRBV6-3; 9 bases are shared with TRBD1. CDR3 length equals 12 residues. Trimming removed 10 bases from V and 3 bases from J; junction bases left unmatched: 4. Germline values: CDR1 MNHEY, CDR2 SVGEGT. CDR3 in amino acids: CATRDRVYEQYF. Partial CDR3 DNA: TGTGCCACGAGGGACAGGGTCTACGAG.